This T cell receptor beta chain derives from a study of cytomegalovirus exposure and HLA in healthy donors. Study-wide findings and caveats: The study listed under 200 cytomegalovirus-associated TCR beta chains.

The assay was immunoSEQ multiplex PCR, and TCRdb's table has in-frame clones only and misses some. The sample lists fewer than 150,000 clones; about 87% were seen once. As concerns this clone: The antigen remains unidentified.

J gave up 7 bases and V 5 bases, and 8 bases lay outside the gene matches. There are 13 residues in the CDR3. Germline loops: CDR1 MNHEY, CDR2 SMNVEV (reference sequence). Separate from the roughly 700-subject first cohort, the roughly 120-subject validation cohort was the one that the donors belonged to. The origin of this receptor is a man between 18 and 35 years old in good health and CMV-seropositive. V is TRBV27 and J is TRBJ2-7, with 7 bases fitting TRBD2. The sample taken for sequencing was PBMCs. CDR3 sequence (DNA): TGTGCCAGCAGTCCCAGCGGGGCGGGTGAGCAGTACTTC. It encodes CASSPSGAGEQYF.